This T cell receptor (beta chain) was profiled in a study of shared clonotypes between healthy human individuals. Here immunoSEQ multiplex PCR was the method, and the copy in TCRdb shows in-frame clones only, minus some. Counted here are hundreds of thousands of clones, 90% to 96% occurring once; the ten biggest clones make up approximately 0.06%. The ends were cut back, 4 bases at V and 7 bases at J, with 14 bases in the middle. Germline CDR1 is WNHNN and CDR2 is SYGVQD (reference sequence). The CDR3 is 15 residues long. Sequenced: naive CD4+ T cells sorted from blood. Documented subset: CD45RA+ positively selected. The chain recombines TRBV10-1 with TRBJ1-6, with D possibly being TRBD1 (6 bases). This clonotype was sampled from a woman aged 25 to 39 in good health. CDR3 bases: TGCGCCAGCAGTGTCTCTGGTCAGGGGAATTCACCCCTCCACTTT. It codes for CASSVSGQGNSPLHF.